This T cell receptor (beta chain) appears in the sequencing data of a study of blood T cell repertoires in COVID-19. The overall study: The study drew acute and convalescent COVID-19 samples from the United States, Italy and Spain. T cells, B-cell-depleted T cells, or PBMCs supplied cDNA or gDNA.

Germline trimming cut 5 bases from V and 5 bases from J; bases unmatched to any gene: 5. Germline V lookup: CDR1 SGHTA, CDR2 FQGNSA. This CDR3 has 13 residues. Original data processing: By means of reference gene primer amplification, nucleated cell counts were estimated. The repertoire was sequenced with immunoSEQ multiplex PCR; TCRdb's copy has only in-frame clones and lacks some. The D gene and trimming were derived from the DNA, and the V and J assignments and clone size from that table. The table records 45,000 or so clones, around 90% of them present only once. Material for sequencing was peripheral blood. The rearrangement uses TRBV7-2 and TRBJ1-2, with 7 bases that match TRBD1. This receptor was taken from an elderly woman with active COVID-19. In nucleotides, the CDR3 is TGTGCCAGCAGCGACGCGACAGGGTATGGCTACACCTTC. Translated, it gives CASSDATGYGYTF.